One sample yielded the 11 T cell receptor beta chains listed below, sequenced in a study of CD8+ T cells in alopecia areata. In each case, RNA was isolated and then reverse transcribed into cDNA as the sequencing template. Data came from immunoSEQ multiplex PCR; TCRdb stores just in-frame clones and leaves some out. The table shows roughly 200,000 clones, with roughly 60% occurring only once. The material sequenced was CD4+ T cells sorted from blood, taken at week 0. These receptors all stem from a human donor with alopecia areata.

The chain employs TRBV30 and TRBJ1-2, with a tentative D call TRBD1 (5 bases). With 3 bases removed from V and 4 bases from J, the gap between germline ends came to 15 bases. The germline V gene has CDR1 GTSNPN and CDR2 SVGIG (reference sequence). This CDR3 contains 14 residues. The CDR3 region has the DNA TGTGCCTGGAGCCTCTCCGGGGGTAGCTATGGCTACACCTTC. The encoded protein is CAWSLSGGSYGYTF.

The chain combines TRBV7-9 with TRBJ1-1, with D perhaps matching TRBD1 (5 bases). The CDR3 length is 12 residues. Germline V lookup: CDR1 SEHNR, CDR2 FQNEAQ (reference sequence). V lost 5 bases and J lost 8, with 12 bases in between. DNA of the CDR3: TGTGCCAGCAGCCCAGGGACCCAAGAAGCTTTCTTT. Translating it yields CASSPGTQEAFF.

CDR3 amino acids: CASSIQGATGELFF. For the CDR3, the DNA is TGCGCCAGCAGCATCCAGGGGGCGACCGGGGAGCTGTTTTTT. The rearrangement joins TRBV5-1 to TRBJ2-2; 8 bases are shared with TRBD1. Per the germline V gene, CDR1 is SGHRS and CDR2 is YFSETQ. The CDR3 is 14 residues long. Unmatched junction bases numbered 4, after V lost 4 bases and J lost 5 bases.

The V gene is TRBV7-2, the J gene TRBJ1-1; D is undetermined. V lost 5 bases to trimming and J lost 8 bases, with 15 bases between them. The CDR3 extends over 13 amino acids. The germline gives CDR1 SGHTA, CDR2 FQGNSA. This chain's CDR3 is CASSPRRVTEAFF. CDR3 DNA sequence: TGTGCCAGCAGCCCCCGCCGAGTTACCGAAGCTTTCTTT.

The chain joins TRBV30 to TRBJ2-1, with TRBD2 matching 9 bases. This CDR3 region has 12 residues. Germline V gives CDR1 GTSNPN, CDR2 SVGIG (reference sequence). V was clipped by 4 bases and J by 9 bases; unmatched bases: 4. CDR3: CAWNPAGGEQFF. DNA for the CDR3: TGTGCCTGGAACCCAGCGGGGGGTGAGCAGTTCTTC. The full variable domain, its missing parts supplied by reference TRBV30 and TRBJ2-1, is SQTIHQWPATLVQPVGSPLSLECTVEGTSNPNLYWYRQAAGRGLQLLFYSVGIGQISSEVPQNLSASRPQDRQFILSSKKLLLSDSGFYLCAWNPAGGEQFFGPGTRLTVL.

The table lists this clone with a few counts. This chain links TRBV5-6 with TRBJ1-5, with TRBD1 identical over 9 bases. With 3 bases clipped from V and 3 bases from J, the junction kept 7 bases outside the gene matches. Germline V lookup: CDR1 SGHDT, CDR2 YYEEEE. The CDR3 runs 16 residues. The CDR3 protein is CASSSRTGAINQPQHF. In nucleotides, the CDR3 is TGTGCCAGCAGCTCCAGGACAGGGGCAATCAATCAGCCCCAGCATTTT.

This clone was detected only a few times. Other DNA sequences in the sample encode the same CDR3. The chain has TRBV30 and TRBJ2-5; D not resolved. Trimming took off 0 bases at V and 5 bases at J, with 4 bases between the two ends. The germline V gene has CDR1 GTSNPN and CDR2 SVGIG (reference sequence). There are 11 residues in the CDR3. The CDR3 loop reads CAWSVGETQYF. The CDR3 bases are TGTGCCTGGAGTGTCGGGGAGACCCAGTACTTC.

The chain uses TRBV30 and TRBJ1-2; no clear D gene. In germline, CDR1 is GTSNPN, CDR2 SVGIG (reference sequence). The CDR3 extends over 12 amino acids. Trimming shortened V by 4 bases and J by 7 bases, and 13 bases separated the two germline ends. The CDR3 sequence: CAWMSGSGGYTF. In DNA, the CDR3 is TGTGCCTGGATGAGCGGGTCGGGTGGCTACACCTTC. The full variable domain, rest sourced from reference TRBV30 and TRBJ1-2, is SQTIHQWPATLVQPVGSPLSLECTVEGTSNPNLYWYRQAAGRGLQLLFYSVGIGQISSEVPQNLSASRPQDRQFILSSKKLLLSDSGFYLCAWMSGSGGYTFGSGTRLTVV.

The chain employs TRBV5-4 and TRBJ2-2; 9 positions match TRBD2. The CDR3 extends over 17 amino acids. From germline, CDR1 is SGHNT and CDR2 YYREEE (reference sequence). The J segment lost 3 bases and the V segment lost 4 bases, leaving 10 bases of the junction unmatched. CDR3 DNA: TGTGCCAGCAGCCCGCGGGGGGGGGCAGTCGACACCGGGGAGCTGTTTTTT. Translation gives CASSPRGGAVDTGELFF. Full variable domain (remainder filled in from reference TRBV5-4 and TRBJ2-2): ETGVTQSPTHLIKTRGQQVTLRCSSQSGHNTVSWYQQALGQGPQFIFQYYREEENGRGNFPPRFSGLQFPNYSSELNVNALELDDSALYLCASSPRGGAVDTGELFFGEGSRLTVL.

V is TRBV7-9 and J is TRBJ2-3; TRBD1 might be the D (6 bases). The CDR3 has 14 amino acids. The germline V gene has CDR1 SEHNR and CDR2 FQNEAQ (reference sequence). V lost 10 bases and J lost 7, with 21 bases in between. In DNA, the CDR3 is TGTGCCACCACCGGGACACGAATTATTAATACGCAGTATTTT. Translated: CATTGTRIINTQYF.

For this clone: One end of the junction varies from germline; a read error may be responsible. V is TRBV29-1 and J is TRBJ1-1; no firm D call. The CDR3 covers 11 residues. Germline CDR1 and CDR2: SQVTM and ANQGSEA. This CDR3 is CAGNRNTEAFF. The DNA for the CDR3 is TGTGCGGGGAACCGAAACACTGAAGCTTTCTTT.